These T cell receptor beta chains were read from a single sample in a study of early T cells in non-severe SARS-CoV-2 infection. MiXCR, run by TCRdb on the 5' RACE reads, gives a single entry per CDR3 protein. Found here are 80,000 or so distinct CDR3 sequences, roughly 13% of them singletons; the top ten hold 3% to 3.5%. Input material: whole blood. These receptors were collected from an adult who was a healthcare worker with PCR-confirmed SARS-CoV-2 infection or an uninfected control (not recorded which). The CDR3 runs from the conserved cysteine through the conserved F or W. D genes are given only for firm matches. The size entry is marked missing in some rows and otherwise reads once, few, many or a size class.

TRBV29-1	TRBJ2-7	few	TRBD1	TGCAGCGTAATGACAGGGACGGCCTACGAGCAGTACTTC	CSVMTGTAYEQYF
TRBV29-1	TRBJ1-2	many	TRBD1	TGCAGCGTTGAAACAGGGGGATACTATGGCTACACCTTC	CSVETGGYYGYTF
TRBV4-2	TRBJ2-4	few	NA	TGTGCCAGCAGCCAAGTGATCTCACCCGACATTCAGTACTTC	CASSQVISPDIQYF
TRBV20-1	TRBJ2-5	many	TRBD1	TGCAGTGCTAGACGGACAGGGCCAGGAGAGACCCAGTACTTC	CSARRTGPGETQYF
TRBV4-2	TRBJ1-4	few	NA	TGTGCCAGCAGCCAAGTCCCCCCGGATGAAAAACTGTTTTTT	CASSQVPPDEKLFF
TRBV28	TRBJ2-7	few	TRBD1	TGTGCCAGCAGTTTCCGGGACAGTAGCTCCTACGAGCAGTACTTC	CASSFRDSSSYEQYF
TRBV5-1	TRBJ2-7	many	TRBD1	TGCGCCAGCAGCACCACAGGGGGCTCTCGGTCGGTGGAGCAGTACTTC	CASSTTGGSRSVEQYF
TRBV6-2/TRBV6-3	TRBJ1-5	NA	NA	TGTGCCAGCAGACGACAGGTGCACCAGCCCCAGCATTTT	CASRRQVHQPQHF
TRBV29-1	TRBJ1-1	few	NA	TGCAGCGTTGAGCAGGACACTGAAGCTTTCTTT	CSVEQDTEAFF
TRBV3-1	TRBJ2-1	NA	TRBD2	TGTGCCAGCAGCCAAGATCCTGTGACTAGCGGGGGTTACAATGAGCAGTTCTTC	CASSQDPVTSGGYNEQFF
TRBV11-3	TRBJ2-2	few	TRBD1	TGTGCCAGCAGCTTAGGGACAGGTTGGACCGGGGAGCTGTTTTTT	CASSLGTGWTGELFF
TRBV20-1	TRBJ2-5	NA	TRBD2	TGCAGTGCTAGGCCGACTAGCGGGGCGCAAGAGACCCAGTACTTC	CSARPTSGAQETQYF
TRBV6-6	TRBJ1-5	few	NA	TGTGCCAGCAGTTACAGGCAGCTAAATCAGCCCCAGCATTTT	CASSYRQLNQPQHF
TRBV6-1	TRBJ2-2	many	NA	TGTGCCAGCAGTGAAGCGGACGGTACCGGGGAGCTGTTTTTT	CASSEADGTGELFF
TRBV6-5	TRBJ1-4	NA	NA	TGTGCCAGCAGGGGACCGCGTGCTGAAAAACTGTTTTTT	CASRGPRAEKLFF
TRBV29-1	TRBJ2-1	many	NA	TGCAGCGTTGAACTCCCCGGCGGTTCGATTGAGCAGTTCTTC	CSVELPGGSIEQFF
TRBV28	TRBJ2-2	NA	TRBD1	TGTGCCAGCAGCCCCGGGACAGGCCTGAACACCGGGGAGCTGTTTTTT	CASSPGTGLNTGELFF
TRBV4-1	TRBJ2-2	NA	TRBD2	TGCGCCAGCAGCCAAGGCAGCGGGGCTCTTAACACCGGGGAGCTGTTTTTT	CASSQGSGALNTGELFF
TRBV27	TRBJ2-1	few	NA	TGTGCCAGCAGTTCGCCCTTACGGGGGAGAGAAAAGGATGAGCAGTTCTTC	CASSSPLRGREKDEQFF
TRBV29-1	TRBJ2-1	few	NA	TGCAGCGTTGGTCAGGGCAATGAGCAGTTCTTC	CSVGQGNEQFF
TRBV6-1	TRBJ1-2	many	NA	TGTGCCAGCAGTGAAGGGGAGGGATCCTATGGCTACACCTTC	CASSEGEGSYGYTF
TRBV30	TRBJ2-1	NA	NA	TGTGCCTGGAGTGCTTCCGGGAAGAGCTCCTACAATGAGCAGTTCTTC	CAWSASGKSSYNEQFF
TRBV27	TRBJ2-7	NA	NA	TGTGCCAGCAGTTTATTTAGAGTAAACTCCTACGAGCAGTACTTC	CASSLFRVNSYEQYF
TRBV7-6	TRBJ2-3	NA	NA	TGTGCCAGCAGCTTAGTCCCGACTAGGGAGCGCGATACGCAGTATTTT	CASSLVPTRERDTQYF
TRBV27	TRBJ2-1	many	TRBD2	TGTGCCAGCAGTCCCACCCGGGGGGTTAGCGGGGCATACAATGAGCAGTTCTTC	CASSPTRGVSGAYNEQFF
TRBV12-3/TRBV12-4	TRBJ2-5	NA	NA	TGTGCCAGCAGTTTAATCGAAGAGACCCAGTACTTC	CASSLIEETQYF
TRBV7-3	TRBJ2-3	few	TRBD2	TGTGCCAGCAGCTTAATCGCTAGCGGGGGTCGCATCCCTAGCACAGATACGCAGTATTTT	CASSLIASGGRIPSTDTQYF
TRBV28	TRBJ2-5	NA	TRBD2	TGTGCCAGCAGTGGCCCCCGACTAGCGGGAGAAGAGACCCAGTACTTC	CASSGPRLAGEETQYF
TRBV11-2	TRBJ2-7	few	NA	TGTGCCAGCAGCACCCAGGAGCGGGTGGAGCAGTACTTC	CASSTQERVEQYF
TRBV5-4	TRBJ2-5	few	NA	TGTGCCAGCAGCTTGGATTCGGCTAGCTGGACCCAGTACTTC	CASSLDSASWTQYF
TRBV7-9	TRBJ2-7	many	NA	TGTGCCAGCAGCTTAGAACCAATCTACGAGCAGTACTTC	CASSLEPIYEQYF
TRBV9	TRBJ2-1	many	NA	TGTGCCAGCAGCGTAGGTGGGGGCGGCTACAATGAGCAGTTCTTC	CASSVGGGGYNEQFF
TRBV18	TRBJ1-5	many	NA	TGTGCCAGCTCGGGAGGCGGGAACCAGCCCCAGCATTTT	CASSGGGNQPQHF
TRBV29-1	TRBJ2-7	few	NA	TGCAGCGTTGAGGTACTTGGGTACGAGCAGTACTTC	CSVEVLGYEQYF
TRBV10-3	TRBJ2-7	NA	NA	TGTGCCATCAACCCGGGAGAGGGGGAGCAGTACTTC	CAINPGEGEQYF
TRBV7-6	TRBJ2-3	NA	NA	TGTGCCAGCAGCTTAGTTCCAGGAACCACAGATAATACGCAGTATTTT	CASSLVPGTTDNTQYF
TRBV7-9	TRBJ1-2	NA	NA	TGTGCCAGCAGCTTAAGCGTCGGAGCCAACTATGGCTACACCTTC	CASSLSVGANYGYTF
TRBV24-1	TRBJ2-2	many	NA	TGTGCCACCAGTGCCACGCGTACCGGGGAGCTGTTTTTT	CATSATRTGELFF
TRBV3-1	TRBJ2-7	NA	NA	TGTGCCAGCAGCCAAGCCGACCGGGACTACGAGCAGTACTTC	CASSQADRDYEQYF
TRBV6-5	TRBJ2-7	few	NA	TGTGCCAGCAGTTACTCGGAGAAATACGAGCAGTACTTC	CASSYSEKYEQYF